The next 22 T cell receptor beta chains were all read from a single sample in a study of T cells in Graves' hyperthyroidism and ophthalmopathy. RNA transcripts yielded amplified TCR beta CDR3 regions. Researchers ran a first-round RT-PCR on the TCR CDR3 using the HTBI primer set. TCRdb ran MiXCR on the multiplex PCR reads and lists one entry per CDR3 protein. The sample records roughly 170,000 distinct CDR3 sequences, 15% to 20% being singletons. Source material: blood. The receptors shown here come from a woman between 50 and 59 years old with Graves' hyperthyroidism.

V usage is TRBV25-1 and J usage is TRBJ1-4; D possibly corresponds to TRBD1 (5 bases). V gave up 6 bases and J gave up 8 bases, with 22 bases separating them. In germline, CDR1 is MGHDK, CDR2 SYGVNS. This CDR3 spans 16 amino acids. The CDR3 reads CASRLTPVGREEKLFF. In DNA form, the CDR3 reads TGTGCCAGCAGGCTAACTCCGGTGGGACGGGAGGAAAAACTGTTTTTT.

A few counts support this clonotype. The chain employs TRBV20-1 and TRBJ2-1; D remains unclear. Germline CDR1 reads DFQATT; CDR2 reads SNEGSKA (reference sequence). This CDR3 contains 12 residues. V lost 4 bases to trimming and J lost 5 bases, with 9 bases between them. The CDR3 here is CSANLADNEQFF. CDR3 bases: TGCAGTGCTAACTTGGCGGACAATGAGCAGTTCTTC.

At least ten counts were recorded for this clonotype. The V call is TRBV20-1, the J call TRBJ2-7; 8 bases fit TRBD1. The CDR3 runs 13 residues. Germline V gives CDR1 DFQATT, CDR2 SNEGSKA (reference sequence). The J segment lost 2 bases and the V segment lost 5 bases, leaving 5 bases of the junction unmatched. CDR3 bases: TGCAGTGCTCCACTGGACAGGGCCTACGAGCAGTACTTC. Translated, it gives CSAPLDRAYEQYF.

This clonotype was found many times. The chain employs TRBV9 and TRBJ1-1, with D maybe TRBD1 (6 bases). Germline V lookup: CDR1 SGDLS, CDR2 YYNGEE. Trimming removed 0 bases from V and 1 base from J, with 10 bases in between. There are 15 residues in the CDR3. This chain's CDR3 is CASSVDGGRNTEAFF. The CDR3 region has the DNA TGTGCCAGCAGCGTAGATGGGGGCCGGAACACTGAAGCTTTCTTT.

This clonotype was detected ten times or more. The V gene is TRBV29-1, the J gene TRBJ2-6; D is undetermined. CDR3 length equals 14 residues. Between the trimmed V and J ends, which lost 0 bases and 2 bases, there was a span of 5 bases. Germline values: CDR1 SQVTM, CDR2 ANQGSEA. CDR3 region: CSVEDPPGANVLTF. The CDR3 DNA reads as TGCAGCGTTGAAGATCCCCCTGGGGCCAACGTCCTGACTTTC.

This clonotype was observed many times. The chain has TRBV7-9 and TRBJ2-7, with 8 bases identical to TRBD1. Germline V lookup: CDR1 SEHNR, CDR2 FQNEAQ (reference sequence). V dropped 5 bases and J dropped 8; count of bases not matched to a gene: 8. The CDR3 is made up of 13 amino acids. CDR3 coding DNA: TGTGCCAGCAGCCAACCGACAGGGGAAAAGCAGTACTTC. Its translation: CASSQPTGEKQYF.

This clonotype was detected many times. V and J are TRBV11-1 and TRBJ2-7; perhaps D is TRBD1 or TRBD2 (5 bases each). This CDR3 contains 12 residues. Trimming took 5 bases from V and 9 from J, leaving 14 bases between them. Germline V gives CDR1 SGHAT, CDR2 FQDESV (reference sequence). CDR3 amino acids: CASSTPQGAQYF. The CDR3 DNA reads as TGTGCCAGCAGCACACCCCAGGGAGCGCAGTACTTC.

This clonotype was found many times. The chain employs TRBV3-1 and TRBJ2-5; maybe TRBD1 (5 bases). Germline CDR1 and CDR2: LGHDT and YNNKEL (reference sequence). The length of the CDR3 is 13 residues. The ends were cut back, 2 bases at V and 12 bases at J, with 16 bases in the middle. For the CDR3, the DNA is TGTGCCAGCAGCCAATCCGCCCAGGGCGTCGAGTACTTC. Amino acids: CASSQSAQGVEYF.

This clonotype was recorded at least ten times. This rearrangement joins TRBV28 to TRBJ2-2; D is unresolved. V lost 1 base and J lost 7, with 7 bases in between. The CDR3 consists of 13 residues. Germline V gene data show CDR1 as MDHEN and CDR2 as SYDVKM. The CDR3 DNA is TGTGCCAGCAGTTTATTGGGTTTCGGGGAGCTGTTTTTT. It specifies CASSLLGFGELFF.

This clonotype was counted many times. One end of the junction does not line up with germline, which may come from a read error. CDR3 loop: CASSLFFNEKLLF. CDR3 nucleotide sequence: TGTGCCAGCAGTCTATTCTTTAATGAAAAACTGCTTTTT. V usage is TRBV27 and J usage is TRBJ1-4; D is uncertain. CDR1 is MNHEY and CDR2 is SMNVEV in the germline V gene (reference sequence). The CDR3 length is 13 residues.

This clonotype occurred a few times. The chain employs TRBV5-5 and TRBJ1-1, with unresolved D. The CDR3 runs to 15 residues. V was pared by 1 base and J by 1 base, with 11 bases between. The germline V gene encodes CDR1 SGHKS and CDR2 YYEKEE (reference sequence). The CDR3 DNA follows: TGTGCCAGCAGCTTGTGGGATTTCAGGAACACTGAAGCTTTCTTT. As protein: CASSLWDFRNTEAFF.

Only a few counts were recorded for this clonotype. The CDR3 bases are TGTGCCACCAGTGATTCCCCAACTAGCGGGGATTACAATGAGCAGTTCTTC. As protein: CATSDSPTSGDYNEQFF. The rearrangement links TRBV24-1 to TRBJ2-1, with 10 bases matching TRBD2. CDR3 length equals 17 residues. Per the germline V gene, CDR1 is KGHDR and CDR2 is SFDVKD. Losses at the gene ends were 2 bases for V and 4 bases for J; bases not matched to a gene: 7.

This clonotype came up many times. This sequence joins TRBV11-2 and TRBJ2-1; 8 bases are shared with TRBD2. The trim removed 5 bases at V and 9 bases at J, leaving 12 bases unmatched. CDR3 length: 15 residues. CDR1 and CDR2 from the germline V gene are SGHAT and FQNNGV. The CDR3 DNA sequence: TGTGCCAGCAGCCCTCGACCAAGCGGGGGTCCTGAGCAGTTCTTC. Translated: CASSPRPSGGPEQFF.

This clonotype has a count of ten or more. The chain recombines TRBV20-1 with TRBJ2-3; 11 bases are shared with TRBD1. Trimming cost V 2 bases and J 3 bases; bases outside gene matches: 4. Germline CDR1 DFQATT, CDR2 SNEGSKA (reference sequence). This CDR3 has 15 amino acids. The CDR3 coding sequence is TGCAGTGCTAGACGGACAGGGGGCGGGACAGATACGCAGTATTTT. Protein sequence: CSARRTGGGTDTQYF.

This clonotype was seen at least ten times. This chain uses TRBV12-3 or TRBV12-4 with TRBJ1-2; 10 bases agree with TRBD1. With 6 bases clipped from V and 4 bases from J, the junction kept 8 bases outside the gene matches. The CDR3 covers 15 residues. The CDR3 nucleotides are TGTGCCAGCAGGGCCCGGGACAGGGGATCCTATGGCTACACCTTC. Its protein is CASRARDRGSYGYTF.

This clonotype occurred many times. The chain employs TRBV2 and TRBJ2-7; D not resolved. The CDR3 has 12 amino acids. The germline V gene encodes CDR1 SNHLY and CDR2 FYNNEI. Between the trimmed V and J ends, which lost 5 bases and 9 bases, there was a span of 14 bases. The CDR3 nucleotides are TGTGCCAGCAGTACTGATCAGAACGTGCAGTACTTC. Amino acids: CASSTDQNVQYF.

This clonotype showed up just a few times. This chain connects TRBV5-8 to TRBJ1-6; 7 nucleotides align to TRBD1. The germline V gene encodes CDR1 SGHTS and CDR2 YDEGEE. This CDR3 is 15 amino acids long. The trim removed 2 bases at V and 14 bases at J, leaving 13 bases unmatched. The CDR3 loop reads CASSFIDRDFKTLHF. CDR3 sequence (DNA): TGTGCCAGCAGCTTCATCGACAGGGATTTCAAAACCCTCCACTTT.

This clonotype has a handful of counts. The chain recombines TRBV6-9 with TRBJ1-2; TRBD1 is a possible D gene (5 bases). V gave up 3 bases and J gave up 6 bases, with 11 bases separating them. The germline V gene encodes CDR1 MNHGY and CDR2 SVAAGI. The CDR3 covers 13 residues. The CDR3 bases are TGTGCCAGCAGTTACGGGGGGTTGGATGGCTACACCTTC. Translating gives CASSYGGLDGYTF.

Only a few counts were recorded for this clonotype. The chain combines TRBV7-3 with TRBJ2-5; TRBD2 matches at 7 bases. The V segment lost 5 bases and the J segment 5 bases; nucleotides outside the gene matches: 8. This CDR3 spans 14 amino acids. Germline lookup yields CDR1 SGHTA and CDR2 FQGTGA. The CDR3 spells CASSRAPGGETQYF. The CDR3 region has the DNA TGTGCCAGCAGCCGTGCACCGGGGGGTGAGACCCAGTACTTC. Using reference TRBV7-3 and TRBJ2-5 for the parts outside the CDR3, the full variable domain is GAGVSQTPSNKVTEKGKYVELRCDPISGHTALYWYRQSLGQGPEFLIYFQGTGAADDSGLPNDRFFAVRPEGSVSTLKIQRTERGDSAVYLCASSRAPGGETQYFGPGTRLLVL.

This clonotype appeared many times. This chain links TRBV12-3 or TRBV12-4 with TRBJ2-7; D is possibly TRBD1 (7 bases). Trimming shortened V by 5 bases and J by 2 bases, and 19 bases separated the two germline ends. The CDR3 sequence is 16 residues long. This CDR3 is CASSQTGRTPTYEQYF. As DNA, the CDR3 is TGTGCCAGCAGTCAGACAGGGAGGACACCCACCTACGAGCAGTACTTC.

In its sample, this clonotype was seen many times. The CDR3 here is CASSFSGTGISYGYTF. The DNA of the CDR3 is TGTGCCAGCAGCTTCTCCGGGACAGGGATAAGCTATGGCTACACCTTC. The V gene is TRBV7-9, the J gene TRBJ1-2; 9 nucleotides line up with TRBD1. Unmatched junction bases numbered 9, after V lost 3 bases and J lost 4 bases. The CDR3 runs to 16 residues. Germline V lookup: CDR1 SEHNR, CDR2 FQNEAQ (reference sequence).

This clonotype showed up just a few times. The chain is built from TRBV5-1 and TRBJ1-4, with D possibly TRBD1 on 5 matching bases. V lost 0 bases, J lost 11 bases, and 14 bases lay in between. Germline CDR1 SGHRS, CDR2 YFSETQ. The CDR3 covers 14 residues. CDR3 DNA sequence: TGCGCCAGCAGCTTGGGGGGGATCGACGAGAAACTGTTTTTT. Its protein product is CASSLGGIDEKLFF.